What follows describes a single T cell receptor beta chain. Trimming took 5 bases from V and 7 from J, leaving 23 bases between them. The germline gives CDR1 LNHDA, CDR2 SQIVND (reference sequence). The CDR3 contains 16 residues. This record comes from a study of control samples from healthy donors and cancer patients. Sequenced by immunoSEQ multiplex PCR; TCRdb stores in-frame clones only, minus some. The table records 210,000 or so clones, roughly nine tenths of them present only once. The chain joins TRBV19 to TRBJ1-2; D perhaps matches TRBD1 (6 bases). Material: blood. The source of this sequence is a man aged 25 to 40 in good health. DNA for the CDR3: TGTGCCAGTAGTTATGGACAGCCCGGGTGGGGAGGTGGCTACACCTTC. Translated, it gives CASSYGQPGWGGGYTF.